These T cell receptor beta chains were read from a single sample in a study of human T cells and chemical hapten exposure. One entry per CDR3 protein results from TCRdb running MiXCR on the RACE reads. The table lists about 100,000 distinct CDR3 sequences, over 9.5% of them singletons, with 3.2% in the top ten. The sample was whole blood, taken in connection with sensitization to the hapten diphenylcyclopropenone (DPC). Receptors were obtained from a woman aged 35 to 49 with alopecia areata. Some clones in this sample may be carry-over from other donors' samples. The CDR3 runs from the conserved cysteine through the conserved F or W. A D gene is named only where the DNA matches it firmly. Rows give clone size only sometimes, using once, few, many, or a class for an expanded clone.

cdr3_nt,cdr3_aa,v_call,j_call,clone_size,d_call
TGCAGTGTTAGGGCGGGAGCTGGCCATGAGCAGTTCTTC,CSVRAGAGHEQFF,TRBV20-1,TRBJ2-1,few,TRBD2
TGTGCCAGCACTGACTGGTCCCGGGGGACCTACGAGCAGTACTTC,CASTDWSRGTYEQYF,TRBV6-2/TRBV6-3,TRBJ2-7,many,.
TGTGCCAGCACCGAACGTGCAGGGCCCAACAATCAGCCCCAGCATTTT,CASTERAGPNNQPQHF,TRBV25-1,TRBJ1-5,few,.
TGCAGCATAAAGAACACTGAAGCTTTCTTT,CSIKNTEAFF,TRBV29-1,TRBJ1-1,.,.
TGTGCCAGCAGCCCCGCAGGGGGCTACGAGCAGTACTTC,CASSPAGGYEQYF,TRBV2,TRBJ2-7,few,TRBD1
TGTGCCAGCAGCCAACAGGGGAACAGCAATCAGCCCCAGCATTTT,CASSQQGNSNQPQHF,TRBV27,TRBJ1-5,many,TRBD1
TGTGCCAGCAGTCGGGCCAACGAGCAGTACTTC,CASSRANEQYF,TRBV27,TRBJ2-7,many,.
TGTGCCAGCCGACTCGGGAGCGAGCAGTACTTC,CASRLGSEQYF,TRBV28,TRBJ2-7,many,.
TGTGCCAGCTCAGGGGGAAGCAATCAGCCCCAGCATTTT,CASSGGSNQPQHF,TRBV18,TRBJ1-5,.,.
TGTGCCAGCAGTACACGACTAGCGGGGGGCTACGAGCAGTACTTC,CASSTRLAGGYEQYF,TRBV6-2/TRBV6-3,TRBJ2-7,.,TRBD2